This T cell receptor beta chain was sequenced for a study of blood T cell repertoires in COVID-19 (dated by TCRdb to 2018 to 2020). Describing the broader study: The collaborator samples originated in the United States, Italy and Spain and spanned the acute and convalescent phases of COVID-19. The material from the prospective study consisted of cDNA or gDNA derived from T cells, B-cell-depleted T cells, or PBMCs. Deeply sampled blood TCRbeta repertoires from subjects exposed to, actively infected with, or recovered from COVID-19 were included in the dataset. A freely available public database, intended as a resource for researchers studying the immune response to SARS-CoV-2, is where the repertoires were released. Samples were obtained from the ongoing ImmuneRACE study (first 160 participants) and from some 1,200 subjects provided by 6 global collaborators. Nearly every sample came with metadata listing a de-identified subject ID, COVID-19 status, age in years and sex. Where available, HLA class I and class II types were obtained from metadata supplied by the sample provider rather than from assay-based typing.

In the prospective study, participants were roughly 18 to 90 years old, resided in about two dozen geographic areas of the United States, and were enrolled through a virtual design. Cohort assignment in the prospective study relied on participant-reported clinical history from a screening survey and a study questionnaire. Recovered participants in ImmuneRACE Cohort 3 were defined as having two consecutive negative NP/OP PCR tests, clearance from a healthcare professional, or resolution of symptoms. Mobile phlebotomists in the prospective study collected whole blood, serum and a nasopharyngeal or oropharyngeal swab from every participant. Additional blood draws and questionnaires over an approximately two-month period could optionally be provided by prospective study participants. Prospective study blood samples were shipped either frozen or at room temperature before DNA extraction. Remarks on this clone: This receptor's antigen is unknown. Base qualities were left out, and no much larger clone turns up one base away.

TCRbeta CDR3 regions were amplified from genomic DNA using the immunoSEQ Assay, a bias-controlled multiplex PCR. Under the source paper's analysis protocol: The number of nucleated cells in each sample was estimated from the amplification of reference gene primers within the assay. Sequence reads were collapsed and filtered to measure the absolute abundance of every unique TCRbeta CDR3 rearrangement. For each sample, productive Simpson clonality was calculated by taking the square root of Simpson's diversity index across productive rearrangements. The table comes from immuneACCESS by way of TCRdb, which keeps in-frame sequences with V and J called. Part of the clones is missing from these tables; in studies checked, under half for an unresolved V gene and the rest for unknown reasons. V and J calls and clone size come straight from that table; D and trimming were deduced from the DNA. The sample records about 190,000 clones, approximately 84% of which are singletons. The biggest ten clones account for about 3.5% of the sample.

As encoded in the germline V gene (reference sequence), CDR1 is LGHDT while CDR2 is YNNKEL. Germline trimming: 6 bases from V, 5 bases from J; junction bases outside gene matches: 9. Counted from cysteine to phenylalanine, this CDR3 has 15 amino acids. The DNA shown is the 45-base CDR3, in frame from base 1. What the work shows at the level of the full study, not this receptor alone: The quantity of clinical and demographic metadata differed by source and by participant and was supplied without curation.

In this chain, TRBV3-1 (or the pseudogene TRBV3-2) is recombined with TRBJ2-3, and 9 junction bases match TRBD2. Sequencing used PBMCs or T cells enriched from blood (not recorded which). This receptor was obtained from a woman under 40 who had recovered from COVID-19. For the CDR3, the sequence is CASRRRGGSGDTQYF. The DNA is as follows: TGTGCCAGCAGGAGGCGGGGGGGCTCGGGAGATACGCAGTATTTT.